A single sample gave rise to the 23 T cell receptor beta chains below, sequenced in a study of CD8 T cells in ankylosing spondylitis. TCRdb reprocessed the 5' RACE reads via MiXCR and lists one record per CDR3 protein. Of roughly 130,000 distinct CDR3 sequences in the sample, 7.5% to 9.5% were seen once. Sequenced sample: synovial fluid, either unsorted or a sorted T cell fraction (not recorded which). These TCRs come from a male donor with ankylosing spondylitis.

This clonotype was detected ten times or more. CDR3 residues: CASSLVRGTYNEQFF. CDR3 in DNA: TGCGCCAGCAGCTTGGTAAGGGGAACCTACAATGAGCAGTTCTTC. This chain uses TRBV5-1 with TRBJ2-1; possibly TRBD1 for D (5 bases). Trimming removed 0 bases at V and 2 bases at J, with 9 bases between. CDR1 is SGHRS, CDR2 YFSETQ, per germline. This CDR3 is built from 15 residues.

This clonotype has a count of ten or more. The chain recombines TRBV12-3 or TRBV12-4 with TRBJ2-7; D gene ambiguous. The CDR3 has 14 amino acids. The germline V and J ends were trimmed by 5 bases and 1 base, with 12 bases remaining between them. The DNA of the CDR3 is TGTGCCAGCAGTCCGGCGTTAGGGTCCTACGAGCAGTACTTC. Translated, it gives CASSPALGSYEQYF.

This clonotype was recorded a few times. The chain couples TRBV6-1 to TRBJ2-2, with D unresolved. The CDR3 loop spans 13 amino acids. CDR1 and CDR2 (germline): MNHNS, SASEGT. Trimming left V 7 bases short and J 0 bases short, with 6 bases between. The chain's CDR3 is CASINPNTGELFF. DNA of the CDR3: TGTGCCAGCATAAATCCGAACACCGGGGAGCTGTTTTTT.

The table lists this clonotype with many counts. The chain uses TRBV7-2 and TRBJ2-2; D may be TRBD1 (5 bases). V was cut by 0 bases and J by 5 bases, with 19 bases left in between. Germline CDR1 reads SGHTA; CDR2 reads FQGNSA. The CDR3 length is 18 residues. DNA for the CDR3: TGTGCCAGCAGCTTAGCACAGGCCCATCCGGGCTGGACCGGGGAGCTGTTTTTT. Protein product: CASSLAQAHPGWTGELFF. The full variable domain, with the rest looked up from reference TRBV7-2 and TRBJ2-2, is GAGVSQSPSNKVTEKGKDVELRCDPISGHTALYWYRQSLGQGLEFLIYFQGNSAPDKSGLPSDRFSAERTGGSVSTLTIQRTQQEDSAVYLCASSLAQAHPGWTGELFFGEGSRLTVL.

This clonotype was detected only a few times. This chain links TRBV7-6 with TRBJ2-5, with 11 bases fitting TRBD2. Germline CDR1 SGHVS, CDR2 FNYEAQ. This CDR3 spans 15 amino acids. With 4 bases clipped from V and 8 bases from J, the junction kept 9 bases outside the gene matches. The chain's CDR3 is CASSSLAGGPLTQYF. CDR3 DNA: TGTGCCAGCAGCTCCTTAGCGGGAGGGCCTCTTACCCAGTACTTC.

The V and J genes are TRBV4-1 and TRBJ1-4, with a weak D call TRBD1 (5 bases). The V end lost 1 base, the J end lost 4 bases, and 10 bases lay between the germline ends. CDR3 length: 15 amino acids. The germline gives CDR1 MGHRA, CDR2 YSYEKL. DNA of the CDR3: TGCGCCAGCAGCCAAGCAGGGAGTTTTAATGAAAAACTGTTTTTT. Protein: CASSQAGSFNEKLFF.

This clonotype has more than one count but fewer than ten. The gene calls are TRBV10-2 and TRBJ1-1; 8 nucleotides align to TRBD1. CDR1 is WSHSY, CDR2 SAAADI, per germline. CDR3 length: 19 amino acids. With V trimmed by 6 bases and J by 5 bases, 23 bases remained unmatched. CDR3: CASRGTSRQGLRGATEAFF. The CDR3 nucleotides read TGCGCCAGCAGAGGCACATCCAGACAGGGGCTTAGGGGGGCGACTGAAGCTTTCTTT.

This clonotype came up many times. The chain links TRBV28 to TRBJ1-5; D remains unclear. V was pared by 2 bases and J by 0 bases, with 14 bases between. Germline CDR1 reads MDHEN; CDR2 reads SYDVKM. The CDR3 sequence is 17 residues long. The CDR3 is CASSLSLGGSSNQPQHF. The CDR3 DNA follows: TGTGCCAGCAGTTTAAGTTTAGGAGGGAGTAGCAATCAGCCCCAGCATTTT. Full variable domain (remainder filled in from reference TRBV28 and TRBJ1-5): DVKVTQSSRYLVKRTGEKVFLECVQDMDHENMFWYRQDPGLGLRLIYFSYDVKMKEKGDIPEGYSVSREKKERFSLILESASTNQTSMYLCASSLSLGGSSNQPQHFGDGTRLSIL.

This clonotype has ten or more counts. The CDR3 is CASSLVTANTEAFF. The CDR3 bases are TGCGCCAGCAGCTTGGTGACAGCGAACACTGAAGCTTTCTTT. The chain is built from TRBV5-1 and TRBJ1-1; D might be TRBD1 (5 bases). V lost 0 bases to trimming and J lost 1 base, with 7 bases between them. The CDR3 has 14 residues. Germline CDR1 and CDR2: SGHRS and YFSETQ. Combining the CDR3 with reference TRBV5-1 and TRBJ1-1 gives the whole variable domain KAGVTQTPRYLIKTRGQQVTLSCSPISGHRSVSWYQQTPGQGLQFLFEYFSETQRNKGNFPGRFSGRQFSNSRSEMNVSTLELGDSALYLCASSLVTANTEAFFGQGTRLTVV.

This clonotype was seen only a few times. The gene calls are TRBV28 and TRBJ1-2, with 11 bases lining up with TRBD1. The CDR3 runs to 17 residues. Trimming cost V 5 bases and J 6 bases; bases outside gene matches: 14. Germline-derived CDR1 and CDR2 are MDHEN and SYDVKM. CDR3 loop: CASSPRLRDRGNNGYTF. For the CDR3, the DNA is TGTGCCAGCAGTCCCCGTCTCAGGGACAGGGGGAACAATGGCTACACCTTC.

J is TRBJ2-3 and V is TRBV20-1; TRBD2 agrees at 7 bases. From germline, CDR1 is DFQATT and CDR2 SNEGSKA (reference sequence). V trimming: 1 base; J trimming: 0 bases; junction bases outside the gene matches: 4. This CDR3 has 15 residues. The CDR3 coding sequence is TGCAGTGCTAGAGTTCTAGCGGAAAGCACAGATACGCAGTATTTT. This translates into CSARVLAESTDTQYF.

The CDR3: CAIRASSYEQYF. In DNA form, the CDR3 reads TGTGCCATCCGAGCAAGCTCCTACGAGCAGTACTTC. The V call is TRBV10-3, the J call TRBJ2-7; D is ambiguous. Trimming removed 8 bases from V and 0 bases from J, with 8 bases in between. The germline V gene has CDR1 ENHRY and CDR2 SYGVKD. The CDR3 is made up of 12 amino acids.

This clonotype has at least ten counts. This rearrangement joins TRBV15 to TRBJ2-7, with a tentative D call TRBD2 (6 bases). This CDR3 is 14 amino acids long. Trimming left V 1 base short and J 5 bases short, with 12 bases between. Germline V lookup: CDR1 LNHNV, CDR2 YYDKDF (reference sequence). The CDR3 sequence: CATSRVRGSHEQYF. DNA of the CDR3: TGTGCCACCAGCAGAGTGCGGGGATCCCACGAGCAGTACTTC.

This sequence joins TRBV19 and TRBJ2-1, with unresolved D. Per the germline V gene, CDR1 is LNHDA and CDR2 is SQIVND (reference sequence). CDR3 length: 12 amino acids. V lost 2 bases and J 9 bases, leaving 8 bases between the germline ends. CDR3 sequence (DNA): TGTGCCAGTAGTATAAATATTTTTGAGCAGTTCTTC. Translation: CASSINIFEQFF.

This clonotype was observed a handful of times. This chain uses TRBV24-1 with TRBJ2-3; TRBD1 matches 11 bases. The V and J ends lost 3 bases and 6 bases, in that order; junction bases with no gene match: 7. The V gene's germline CDR1 is KGHDR and CDR2 SFDVKD. This CDR3 is 16 amino acids long. The DNA for the CDR3 is TGTGCCACCAGTGATCGGACAGGGGGCCTTGGGGATACGCAGTATTTT. Protein: CATSDRTGGLGDTQYF.

The chain is built from TRBV20-1 and TRBJ1-5; D remains ambiguous. V was trimmed by 3 bases and J by 0 bases, leaving 12 bases between them. CDR3 length: 15 residues. The V gene's germline CDR1 is DFQATT and CDR2 SNEGSKA (reference sequence). The CDR3 coding sequence is TGCAGTGCTAGGCCGGGATCCCTTAGCAATCAGCCCCAGCATTTT. It specifies CSARPGSLSNQPQHF.

This clonotype occurred a few times. The DNA of the CDR3 is TGCGCCAGCAGCCCCCAGGGGGCCGGTGAAGCTTTCTTT. It codes for CASSPQGAGEAFF. This chain joins TRBV5-1 and TRBJ1-1, with 8 positions matching TRBD1. The junction had 6 bases not matched to a gene; V was cut back by 4 bases and J by 7 bases. The CDR3 totals 13 residues. Germline V gives CDR1 SGHRS, CDR2 YFSETQ.

This clonotype was recorded at least ten times. The chain joins TRBV7-2 to TRBJ1-1; D is unresolved. Germline lookup yields CDR1 SGHTA and CDR2 FQGNSA. V lost 1 base and J lost 0, with 9 bases in between. The CDR3 covers 15 residues. The CDR3 nucleotides read TGTGCCAGCAGCTTAGTGTACGGTTTGAACACTGAAGCTTTCTTT. Translation gives CASSLVYGLNTEAFF.

The V call is TRBV24-1, the J call TRBJ2-5; 7 positions match TRBD1. Per germline, CDR1 KGHDR and CDR2 SFDVKD. This CDR3 contains 14 residues. With V trimmed by 10 bases and J by 4 bases, 11 bases remained unmatched. The CDR3 region has the DNA TGTGCCACTAGGGACAGTCTCCACGGAGAGACCCAGTACTTC. As protein: CATRDSLHGETQYF.

This clonotype showed up many times. Relative to the germline gene, one junction end is altered; a read error may explain this. The CDR3 protein is CAGRGRRSTEAFF. CDR3 DNA: TGTGCCGGCAGGGGCCGGCGAAGCACTGAAGCTTTCTTT. The gene calls are TRBV12-3 or TRBV12-4 and TRBJ1-1, with a tentative D call TRBD1 (6 bases). The CDR3 sequence is 13 residues long.

This clonotype has more than one count but fewer than ten. The V and J genes are TRBV5-1 and TRBJ2-7; 12 bases are a match to TRBD1. The CDR3 is 15 residues long. Germline V CDR1 and CDR2: SGHRS, YFSETQ. Trimming took 4 bases from V and 4 from J; bases not matched to a gene: 6. CDR3 DNA: TGCGCCAGCAGCCTACCGGGACAGGGGGCTTACGAGCAGTACTTC. Amino acid sequence: CASSLPGQGAYEQYF.

This clonotype occurred many times. The CDR3 DNA reads as TGTGCCAGCAGTCCGAGGAGGCAGGCGGTAGGGTCACCCCTCCACTTT. It codes for CASSPRRQAVGSPLHF. J is TRBJ1-6 and V is TRBV12-3 or TRBV12-4; D ambiguous. This CDR3 is built from 16 residues. The V and J ends lost 5 bases and 10 bases respectively, with 21 bases between them.

There are many counts of this clonotype. The chain has TRBV20-1 and TRBJ2-1, with D unclear. Germline V CDR1 and CDR2: DFQATT, SNEGSKA (reference sequence). There are 10 residues in the CDR3. Trimming pared 2 bases from V and 12 bases from J, leaving 8 bases between. CDR3 residues: CSARLNLQFF. The CDR3 DNA reads as TGCAGTGCTAGATTAAATTTGCAGTTCTTC.